A selection of T cell receptor beta chains follows, all from one sample in a study of Ad26.COV2.S vaccination and SARS-CoV-2 variants. Sequenced by immunoSEQ multiplex PCR; TCRdb stores in-frame clones only, minus some. This sample has 350,000 to 500,000 clones; 90% occur once, and the top ten carry less than 4.5%. The sequencing used peripheral blood, collected in a trial of Ad26.COV2.S vaccine versus placebo. These receptors were obtained from a person between 18 and 65 years old who received the Ad26.COV2.S COVID-19 vaccine or a placebo. CDR3s include the opening cysteine and the closing phenylalanine or tryptophan. D genes are given only for firm matches. Part of the rows lack a size; the others show once, few, many or a class for expanded clones.

V gene	D gene	J gene	clone size	CDR3 protein	CDR3 DNA
TRBV7-3	NA	TRBJ1-1	NA	CASSSNAGNTEAFF	TGTGCCAGCAGCTCCAACGCAGGTAACACTGAAGCTTTCTTT
TRBV25-1	NA	TRBJ1-5	NA	CASSGQLDNQPQHF	TGTGCCAGCAGTGGACAGCTGGACAATCAGCCCCAGCATTTT
TRBV6-8	NA	TRBJ2-3	NA	CASKSQGGTDTQYF	TGTGCCAGCAAATCACAGGGAGGCACAGATACGCAGTATTTT
TRBV7-9	TRBD2	TRBJ2-3	NA	CASSSTSGRDTQYF	TGTGCCAGCAGCTCTACTAGCGGGAGGGATACGCAGTATTTT
TRBV15	NA	TRBJ1-5	NA	CATSRVRVSDEGNQPQHF	TGTGCCACCAGCAGGGTGAGGGTCAGCGACGAGGGCAATCAGCCCCAGCATTTT
TRBV7-2	NA	TRBJ1-5	NA	CASSSSGNQPQHF	TGTGCCAGCAGCTCATCGGGCAATCAGCCCCAGCATTTT
TRBV5-4	NA	TRBJ1-2	NA	CASSLDSYGYTF	TGTGCCAGCAGCTTGGATTCCTATGGCTACACCTTC
TRBV18	TRBD2	TRBJ2-3	NA	CASSPGSGMGDTQYF	TGTGCCAGCTCACCAGGGAGCGGGATGGGAGATACGCAGTATTTT
TRBV28	TRBD1	TRBJ2-5	NA	CASSTERTGVSRSRPGTQYF	TGTGCCAGCAGTACTGAGAGGACAGGGGTCAGTCGGTCCCGACCCGGGACCCAGTACTTC
TRBV6-5	NA	TRBJ1-1	NA	CASERRGAMNTEAFF	TGTGCCAGTGAGAGACGGGGCGCTATGAACACTGAAGCTTTCTTT
TRBV21-1	NA	TRBJ1-5	NA	CARLLVTPSSNQPQHF	TGTGCCAGACTTCTCGTGACACCTTCGAGCAATCAGCCCCAGCATTTT
TRBV19	TRBD2	TRBJ2-3	NA	CASTGREKRTDTQYF	TGTGCCAGCACGGGGCGGGAGAAGCGCACAGATACGCAGTATTTT
TRBV21-1	NA	TRBJ1-2	NA	CASTGQGAIAYGYTF	TGTGCCAGCACCGGACAGGGGGCGATCGCCTATGGCTACACCTTC
TRBV6-1	NA	TRBJ2-7	few	CASSLGSAQYF	TGTGCCAGCAGTCTCGGATCTGCGCAGTACTTC
TRBV14	NA	TRBJ1-5	NA	CASSQENQPQHF	TGTGCCAGCAGCCAGGAAAATCAGCCCCAGCATTTT
TRBV5-4	TRBD2	TRBJ2-2	NA	CASSTGGTSGRIGNTGELFF	TGTGCCAGCAGCACCGGGGGGACTAGCGGGAGGATTGGGAACACCGGGGAGCTGTTTTTT
TRBV20-1	NA	TRBJ2-7	once	CSAESTGEQYF	TGCAGTGCTGAATCGACGGGCGAGCAGTACTTC
TRBV29-1	NA	TRBJ2-1	NA	CSVAVTGREQFF	TGCAGCGTTGCAGTGACAGGACGTGAGCAGTTCTTC
TRBV20-1	NA	TRBJ2-1	once	CSASSYNEQFF	TGCAGTGCAAGTAGCTACAATGAGCAGTTCTTC
TRBV4-1	TRBD2	TRBJ2-1	once	CASSQGSGKYNEQFF	TGCGCCAGCAGCCAAGGGAGCGGGAAGTACAATGAGCAGTTCTTC
TRBV23-1	NA	TRBJ1-2	NA	CASSPRGLNNYGYTF	TGCGCCAGCAGTCCCCGGGGGTTAAATAACTATGGCTACACCTTC
TRBV7-2	NA	TRBJ2-5	NA	CASSQGHNAETQYF	TGTGCCAGCAGCCAGGGACATAATGCGGAGACCCAGTACTTC
TRBV28	NA	TRBJ2-7	NA	CASRTGSPYEQYF	TGTGCCAGCAGGACGGGGAGCCCGTACGAGCAGTACTTC
TRBV4-3	TRBD1	TRBJ2-2	NA	CASSQGQGAVTGELFF	TGCGCCAGCAGCCAAGGGCAGGGGGCGGTCACCGGGGAGCTGTTTTTT
TRBV30	NA	TRBJ2-1	NA	CAWTSSYNEQFF	TGTGCCTGGACTAGCTCCTACAATGAGCAGTTCTTC
TRBV11-2	NA	TRBJ1-6	NA	CASSLDLGLSYNSPLHF	TGTGCCAGCAGCTTAGATTTAGGGCTCTCCTATAATTCACCCCTCCACTTT
TRBV2	TRBD1	TRBJ1-2	NA	CATDDGQAIYGYTF	TGTGCCACCGACGATGGACAGGCGATCTATGGCTACACCTTC
TRBV5-4	NA	TRBJ2-2	NA	CASSLGFGTNTGELFF	TGTGCCAGCAGCTTGGGGTTTGGGACGAACACCGGGGAGCTGTTTTTT
TRBV7-2	TRBD2	TRBJ2-1	NA	CASGRRGLASNEQFF	TGTGCCAGCGGTAGACGAGGACTAGCGTCCAATGAGCAGTTCTTC
TRBV7-9	NA	TRBJ1-2	NA	CASSHPGTPDGYTF	TGTGCCAGCAGCCACCCGGGAACACCGGATGGCTACACCTTC
TRBV9	TRBD2	TRBJ2-7	NA	CASSGDQGLERDGEQYF	TGTGCCAGCAGCGGTGATCAAGGACTGGAGCGGGACGGCGAGCAGTACTTC
TRBV11-2	TRBD1	TRBJ1-2	once	CASSLTGRGQDGYTF	TGTGCCAGCAGCTTAACAGGCAGGGGGCAGGATGGCTACACCTTC
TRBV28	NA	TRBJ2-1	NA	CASSLGWGLEQFF	TGTGCCAGCAGTTTGGGTTGGGGCCTTGAGCAGTTCTTC
TRBV19	TRBD2	TRBJ2-1	NA	CASTRLAGVSHNEQFF	TGTGCCAGTACCCGACTAGCGGGAGTGTCCCACAATGAGCAGTTCTTC
TRBV9	NA	TRBJ2-3	NA	CASSVIAGNGDTQYF	TGTGCCAGCAGCGTAATCGCAGGGAATGGAGATACGCAGTATTTT
TRBV6-5	TRBD1	TRBJ1-1	NA	CASSKRTGRTEAFF	TGTGCCAGCAGTAAGAGGACAGGGCGCACTGAAGCTTTCTTT
TRBV5-8	NA	TRBJ2-5	NA	CASSLRQAGTQYF	TGTGCCAGCAGCTTGCGTCAGGCAGGGACCCAGTACTTC
TRBV11-2	TRBD1	TRBJ2-7	NA	CASSFNEGQLYEQYF	TGTGCCAGCAGCTTCAACGAGGGACAGCTCTACGAGCAGTACTTC
TRBV28	TRBD2	TRBJ2-3	NA	CASRLSIAGGTDTQYF	TGTGCCAGCAGACTCTCCATAGCGGGAGGGACAGATACGCAGTATTTT
TRBV2	TRBD2	TRBJ2-2	NA	CASSEEGGRNTGELFF	TGTGCCAGCAGTGAGGAGGGAGGGCGGAACACCGGGGAGCTGTTTTTT
TRBV6-4	TRBD1	TRBJ2-3	NA	CASSDSRQGNTDTQYF	TGTGCCAGCAGTGACTCGAGACAGGGTAACACAGATACGCAGTATTTT